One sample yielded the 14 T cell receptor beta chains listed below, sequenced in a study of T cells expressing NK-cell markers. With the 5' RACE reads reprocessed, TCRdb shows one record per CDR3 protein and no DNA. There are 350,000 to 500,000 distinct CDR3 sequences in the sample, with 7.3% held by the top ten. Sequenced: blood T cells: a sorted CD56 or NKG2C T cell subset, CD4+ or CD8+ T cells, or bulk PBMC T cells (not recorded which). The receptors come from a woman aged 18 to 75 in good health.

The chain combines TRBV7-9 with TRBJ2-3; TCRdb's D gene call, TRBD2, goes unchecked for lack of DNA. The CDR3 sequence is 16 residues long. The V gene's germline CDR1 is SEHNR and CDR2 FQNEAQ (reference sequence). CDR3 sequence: CASSPSRVSSTDTQYF. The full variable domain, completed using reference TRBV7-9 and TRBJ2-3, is DTGVSQNPRHKITKRGQNVTFRCDPISEHNRLYWYRQTLGQGPEFLTYFQNEAQLEKSRLLSDRFSAERPKGSFSTLEIQRTEQGDSAMYLCASSPSRVSSTDTQYFGPGTRLTVL.

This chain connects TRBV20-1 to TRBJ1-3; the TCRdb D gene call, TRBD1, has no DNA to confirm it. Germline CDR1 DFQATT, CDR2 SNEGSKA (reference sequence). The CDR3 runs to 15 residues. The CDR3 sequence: CSASRTGHSGNTIYF.

The CDR3 region is CASSGRAPGYGYTF. This sequence joins TRBV9 and TRBJ1-2; the D call of TRBD1 rests on TCRdb alone, since no DNA is present to check it. CDR1 and CDR2 from the germline V gene are SGDLS and YYNGEE. This CDR3 is built from 14 residues.

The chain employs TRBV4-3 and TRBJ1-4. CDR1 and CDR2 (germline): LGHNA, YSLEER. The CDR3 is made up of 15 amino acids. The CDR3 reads CASSPGLGGSGKLFF.

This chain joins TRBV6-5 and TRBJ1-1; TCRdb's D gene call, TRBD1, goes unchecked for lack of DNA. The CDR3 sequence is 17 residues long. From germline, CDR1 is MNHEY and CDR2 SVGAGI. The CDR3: CASSSRDRGPRNTEAFF.

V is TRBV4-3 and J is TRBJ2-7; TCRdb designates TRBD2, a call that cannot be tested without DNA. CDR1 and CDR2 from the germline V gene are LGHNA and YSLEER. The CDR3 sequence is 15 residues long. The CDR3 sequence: CASSSLEGASYEQYF.

CDR3 sequence: CASSGSFDTDTQYF. V gene TRBV7-8 combines with J gene TRBJ2-3. The CDR3 is 14 residues long. Per the germline V gene, CDR1 is SGHVS and CDR2 is FQNEAQ.

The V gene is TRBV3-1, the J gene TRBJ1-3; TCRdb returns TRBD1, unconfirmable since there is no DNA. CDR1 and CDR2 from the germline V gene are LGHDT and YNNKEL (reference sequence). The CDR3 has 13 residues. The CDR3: CASTGSSGNTTYF.

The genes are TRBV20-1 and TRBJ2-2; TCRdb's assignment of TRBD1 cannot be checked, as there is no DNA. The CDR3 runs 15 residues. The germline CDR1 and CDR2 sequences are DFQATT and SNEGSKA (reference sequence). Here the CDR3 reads CSARASRVNTGELFF.

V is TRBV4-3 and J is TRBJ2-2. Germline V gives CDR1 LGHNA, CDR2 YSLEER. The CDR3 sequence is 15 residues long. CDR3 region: CASSQDGSYTGELFF.

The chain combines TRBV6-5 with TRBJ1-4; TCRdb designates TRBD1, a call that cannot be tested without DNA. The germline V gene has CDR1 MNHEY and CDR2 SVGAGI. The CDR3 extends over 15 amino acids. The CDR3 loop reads CASSYSGQGREKLFF.

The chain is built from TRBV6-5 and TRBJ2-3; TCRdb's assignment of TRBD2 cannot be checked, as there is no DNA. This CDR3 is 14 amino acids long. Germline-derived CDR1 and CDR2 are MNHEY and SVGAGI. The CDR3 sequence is CASSWTSIKDTQYF.

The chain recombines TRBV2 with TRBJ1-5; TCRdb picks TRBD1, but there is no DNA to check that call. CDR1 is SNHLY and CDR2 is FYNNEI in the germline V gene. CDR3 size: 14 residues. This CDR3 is CASSEFGASQPQHF.

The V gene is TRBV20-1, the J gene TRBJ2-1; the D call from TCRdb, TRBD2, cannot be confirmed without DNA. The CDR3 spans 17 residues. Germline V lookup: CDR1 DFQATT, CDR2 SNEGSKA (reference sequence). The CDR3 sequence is CSANPGEGRGSRNEQFF.